This TCR beta chain was sequenced in a study of cytomegalovirus exposure and HLA in healthy donors (TCRdb year 2017). Regarding the study in general: In an earlier analysis of some 550 of the donors, roughly 300 Gb of sequence data and approximately 120 million unique TCR beta sequences from about 180 million T cells were reported. The study profiled the T cell repertoires of hundreds of subjects by immunosequencing and related them to cytomegalovirus serostatus. Across some 400 genotyped donors of the cohort, an average of approximately 220,000 unique TCR beta nucleotide sequences per donor were sequenced, and 15% to 20% of those sequences were non-productive. Along with the approximately 650-subject first cohort, a separate validation cohort of 120 different subjects was used. The genetic ancestry cluster associated with self-reported Caucasian donors included 65% to 90% of the roughly 400 genotyped donors. An early release covering roughly 640 HLA-typed donors comprised approximately 300 gigabases of sequencing data and roughly 86 million unique TCR sequences. In a later genetic analysis, genome-wide SNP genotypes for 398 of the 666 donors were used, and that subset was treated as a discovery cohort. All discovery cohort repertoires had been generated on a single sequencing platform. To predict cytomegalovirus infection status, the study combined high-throughput TCR immunosequencing, statistical association of individual TCRs with disease status, and machine learning. Alongside the repertoire data, information on donor age, sex, ethnicity and CMV serostatus was compiled. Four or five DR-DQ haplotypes were handled as single units for association and clustering, since linkage in the cohort was strong. An earlier analysis of some 500 of the donors used high-throughput TCR beta sequencing to judge whether each TCR beta V gene segment behaved as functional or pseudogenic. HLA typing covered class I and class II loci at four-digit resolution. Typing coverage differed by locus: A, B, C, DRB1 and DQB1 were typed in roughly 620-630 donors, DQA1 in 522, DPA1 in some 600, and DPB1 in just under 490. Rather than using new phenotypic data, the later analysis identified candidate immune exposures from TCR beta sequences and from how often those sequences occurred across donors. The study aimed to test whether cataloging public T cell receptors could reveal signatures of past pathogen exposure. A later analysis re-analyzed previously published TCR beta repertoires from several hundred donors and added high-resolution HLA genotyping to study TCR occurrence patterns.

In total, approximately 700 healthy bone marrow donors made up the cohort. Cohort members were all nominally healthy when sampled, although unrecorded immune exposures were likely present. The donor tested CMV seropositive, placing the donor among the 289 seropositive members of the cohort. Each donor provided a peripheral blood sample, and peripheral blood mononuclear cells were used for TCR beta sequencing. The Qiagen DNeasy Blood Extraction Kit was used to extract genomic DNA from the blood cell samples. Libraries came from the immunoSEQ multiplex PCR assay. The multiplex PCR relied on a mix of 60 forward primers for TCR Vbeta segments and 13 reverse primers for TCR Jbeta segments. Amplification of the CDR3 region of rearranged TCR beta genes was performed with a multiplex PCR assay on genomic DNA. Amplified TCR beta libraries were sequenced as 87-base-pair reads on the Illumina HiSeq System. As for the original processing: Across the roughly 600 repertoires, a later analysis counted 80 million or so unique TCR beta chains, 9.5 million to 13 million of which were shared by at least two donors. Raw reads were error-corrected and collapsed into unique sequences with a nearest-neighbor algorithm that merged closely related sequences to remove PCR and sequencing errors. CDR3 sequences were aligned to IMGT reference sequences to assign V, D and J gene segments. For a sequence to be retained, a match of at least six nucleotides to both a V gene segment and a J gene segment was required. A rearrangement counted as productive if the CDR3 had no stop codons and remained in frame with V and J, and every other rearrangement counted as non-productive. CDR3 was defined by IMGT convention, running from the second conserved V-encoded cysteine to the conserved J-encoded phenylalanine. The earlier analysis of about 530 of the donors excluded any sequence lacking an unambiguous match to a single V gene segment. An earlier analysis of some 500 of the donors classified V segments as functional when productive rearrangements were above 56.7% and as segregating when the standard deviation between donors was above 5%. A statistical classification framework was built for diagnosing cytomegalovirus status from the catalog of TCR beta chain sequences. In a later analysis, TCR nucleotide sequences were compared against IMGT/GENE-DB human TR gene sequences so that V and J genes could be assigned. The TCRdist pipeline was used in a later analysis to assign CDR3 sequences and most-parsimonious VDJ recombination scenarios. In a later analysis, every TCR beta chain was defined by the combination of its CDR3 amino acid sequence and its V-gene family, and reads without a unique V-gene family were dropped. As a way to deal with suspected cross-contamination and a sequencing artifact, a later analysis dropped more than 500 nucleotide sequences that were highly shared and had low generation probability. For each public chain, a later analysis derived a clonal expansion index from normalized ranks of inferred template counts within each repertoire. Generation probabilities in a later analysis came from a VDJ recombination model fitted to out-of-frame rearrangements, and those results were checked against IGoR. Hypergeometric tests were used in a later analysis to score TCR-TCR, TCR-HLA and TCR-CMV co-occurrence, with a repertoire-size bias correction applied to the TCR pairs. To estimate false discovery rates, a later analysis permuted the HLA or CMV assignments 20 times. In a later analysis, co-occurring TCRs were grouped using DBSCAN, with TCRdist sequence similarity added in when clustering inside HLA-allele-positive subsets. Co-occurrence clustering excluded repertoires with fewer than 30,000 or more than 120,000 public chains, plus five with anomalous nucleotide sharing. This is the immuneACCESS table as TCRdb keeps it, with only in-frame sequences that have V and J called. A part of the clones is gone; compared with another copy, unresolved V genes explain less than half, and the rest is unexplained. V, J and clone size are those of that table, while D and trimming were read from the DNA. The sample has some 120,000 clones on record, 80% to 90% of them singletons. 3% of the sample is in the top ten clones.

The junction carries 10 bases between V and J, which are trimmed by 7 bases and 9 bases respectively. From cysteine to phenylalanine, the CDR3 is 12 amino acids long. CDR3 DNA only is kept here, 36 bases in frame from base 1. From a lookup of the germline V gene, CDR1 and CDR2 are MNHNS and SASEGT. For this clone: No cognate antigen has been identified for it. There are no base qualities to consult, and no much larger clone falls within one base.

On the study overall, not on this receptor specifically: The classifier was reported to diagnose cytomegalovirus status with high specificity and sensitivity in both the original cohort and the validation cohort. The 87-base-pair reads could not distinguish some IMGT-functional V segments, including TRBV6-2 and TRBV6-3, so those segments were excluded. Some 15 rarely observed V segments, including chromosome 9 orphons, were excluded from the earlier analysis of 550 to 700 of the donors because counts were too low. Linkage disequilibrium might explain the correlated functional status among segregating V segments, but an unknown experimental factor could not be excluded. In a later analysis, most CMV-associated TCR beta chains were found to appear HLA-restricted, with HLA associations seemingly driven largely by CMV exposure. A later analysis associated about 17,000 TCR beta sequences with specific HLA alleles at a false discovery rate of 0.05. According to a later analysis, parvovirus B19, influenza, CMV and Epstein-Barr virus appeared linked to several top co-occurrence clusters. An association between a missense DCLRE1C variant and V-gene and J-gene trimming of TCR beta chains was found in a later genetic analysis and replicated in an independent cohort. The authors suggested that the approach could potentially be generalized to other disease states and immunological phenotypes. In a later genetic analysis, fewer N-insertions in productive TCRs were reported among donors in an Asian-associated ancestry cluster than the approximately 670-donor mean. CMV serostatus was the only immune exposure information available for the cohort. In an earlier analysis of more than 500 of the donors, most TCR beta V segments appeared in productive rearrangements about 87% or about 30% of the time, broadly matching IMGT annotations. In vitro tests confirmed that three of the cytomegalovirus-associated TCR beta chains recognize cytomegalovirus antigens. When HLA alleles, especially DR and DQ, strongly co-occurred, attributing TCR associations to individual alleles was difficult. Because HLA typing was missing for some donors at each locus, association tests included only the typed subset. Presence/absence analyses assumed roughly uniform sequencing depth across donors, an assumption that may not hold. A later analysis found that HLA-associated TCR beta chains were more clonally expanded and had lower generation probabilities than equally common non-associated chains. A further reported finding was that TCR beta sequences accurately predicted the HLA-A and HLA-B alleles for most subjects in the first cohort. In a later analysis, the rate of TCR association differed among HLA loci, with DRB1 alleles having the most associated TCRs and HLA-C alleles having the fewest. In the study, around 150 TCR beta chains were listed as associated with cytomegalovirus. Most TCR sequences were observed very rarely across donors, whereas some public TCRs were present in many individuals. In this cohort, only TCR beta chains were sequenced, and detectable features were limited by the absence of alpha or paired-chain data. A group of highly shared sequence variants was considered likely to be a technical artifact of the sequencing pipeline.

The sequence came from a woman aged 18 to 35 in good health and CMV-seropositive. Sequences were obtained from PBMCs. The rearrangement joined TRBV6-1 to TRBJ1-6; the D gene cannot be resolved reliably. The nucleotide sequence is TGTGCCAGCACAATGGCAGGTTCACCCCTCCACTTT. Its amino acids are CASTMAGSPLHF.